This entry concerns a single TCR beta chain. The data belong to a study of blood T cells in healthy people across ages. The V gene lost 3 bases and the J gene lost 5 bases, with 10 bases spanning the gap. The CDR3 spans 12 residues. Germline CDR1 reads GTSNPN; CDR2 reads SVGIG (reference sequence). Sample-barcoded 5' priming and a J-beta primer mix drove a second PCR of about 7 to 11 cycles. Every cDNA was tagged by a template-switch adaptor with 12 random nucleotides. TCRdb analysed the 5' RACE reads with MiXCR anew, one entry per CDR3 protein. The sample yields around 1,700,000 distinct CDR3 sequences, approximately 28% seen once.

Sequenced material: blood. The sequence was collected from a woman aged 25 to 45 in good health. The chain is built from TRBV30 and TRBJ2-5; no definite D call. Written as DNA, the CDR3 is TGTGCCTGGAGCCTTCATGGGGAGACCCAGTACTTC. Its translation is CAWSLHGETQYF. The variable domain in full, completed from reference TRBV30 and TRBJ2-5, reads SQTIHQWPATLVQPVGSPLSLECTVEGTSNPNLYWYRQAAGRGLQLLFYSVGIGQISSEVPQNLSASRPQDRQFILSSKKLLLSDSGFYLCAWSLHGETQYFGPGTRLLVL.